These 10 T cell receptor beta chains originate from one sample sequenced in a study of shared clonotypes between healthy human individuals. The assay was immunoSEQ multiplex PCR, and TCRdb's table has in-frame clones only and misses some. The sample yields around 530,000 clones, around 78% seen once. The specimen sequenced was PBMCs. The receptors originated from a woman in her thirties or forties in good health. Some clones in this sample may be carry-over from other donors' samples.

This chain joins TRBV9 and TRBJ1-3, with 8 bases fitting TRBD1. V lost 2 bases, J lost 0 bases, and 4 bases stayed unmatched. In germline, CDR1 is SGDLS, CDR2 YYNGEE. This CDR3 spans 16 amino acids. The CDR3 region is CASSVVDRDSGNTIYF. In DNA form, the CDR3 reads TGTGCCAGCAGCGTCGTGGACAGGGACTCTGGAAACACCATATATTTT.

This sequence joins TRBV5-6 and TRBJ1-2; 8 nucleotides match TRBD1. This CDR3 is 17 amino acids long. Per the germline V gene, CDR1 is SGHDT and CDR2 is YYEEEE. J gave up 4 bases and V 2 bases, and 13 bases lay outside the gene matches. This CDR3 is CASSLTEPDRETYGYTF. The CDR3 DNA reads TGTGCCAGCAGCTTAACAGAACCGGACAGGGAGACCTATGGCTACACCTTC.

J is TRBJ1-3 and V is TRBV28; D is possibly TRBD1 (5 bases). CDR1 and CDR2 (germline): MDHEN, SYDVKM. With 4 bases removed from V and 0 bases from J, the gap between germline ends came to 13 bases. This CDR3 region has 16 residues. This CDR3 is CASSSPGRTSGNTIYF. In DNA form, the CDR3 reads TGTGCCAGCAGTTCGCCGGGACGGACCTCTGGAAACACCATATATTTT.

The genes are TRBV4-1 and TRBJ1-4; D is unresolved. This CDR3 contains 15 residues. CDR1 is MGHRA and CDR2 is YSYEKL in the germline V gene. V shed 1 base and J shed 6 bases, with 12 bases lying between them. In DNA, the CDR3 is TGCGCCAGCAGCCAAGGGGGAGCGTGGGATGAAAAACTGTTTTTT. This translates into CASSQGGAWDEKLFF.

The rearrangement links TRBV5-5 to TRBJ2-2, with D perhaps TRBD2 (5 bases). Germline loops: CDR1 SGHKS, CDR2 YYEKEE (reference sequence). The ends were cut back, 9 bases at V and 3 bases at J, with 12 bases in the middle. CDR3 size: 13 residues. As DNA, the CDR3 is TGTGCCATCAAGGAGGCGGACACCGGGGAGCTGTTTTTT. This sequence encodes CAIKEADTGELFF. The whole variable domain, filled in from reference TRBV5-5 and TRBJ2-2, reads DAGVTQSPTHLIKTRGQQVTLRCSPISGHKSVSWYQQVLGQGPQFIFQYYEKEERGRGNFPDRFSARQFPNYSSELNVNALLLGDSALYLCAIKEADTGELFFGEGSRLTVL.

V gene TRBV7-3 combines with J gene TRBJ1-3, with D unresolved. The CDR3 consists of 14 residues. V shed 5 bases and J shed 4 bases, with 12 bases lying between them. CDR1 is SGHTA, CDR2 FQGTGA, per germline. CDR3 residues: CASSPSGWGNTIYF. In DNA, the CDR3 is TGTGCCAGCAGCCCTTCTGGCTGGGGAAACACCATATATTTT.

The gene calls are TRBV13 and TRBJ2-3; the match to TRBD2 covers 7 bases. V lost 1 base, J lost 6 bases, and 10 bases stayed unmatched. The CDR3 runs to 16 residues. The germline CDR1 and CDR2 sequences are PRHDT and FYEKMQ (reference sequence). The CDR3 reads CASSLELGGSADTQYF. The CDR3 nucleotides are TGTGCCAGCAGCTTAGAACTGGGCGGGAGCGCGGATACGCAGTATTTT.

V gene TRBV6-1 combines with J gene TRBJ1-4, with D possibly matching TRBD1 (5 bases). The CDR3 is 14 residues long. Germline CDR1 reads MNHNS; CDR2 reads SASEGT. V was clipped by 0 bases and J by 6 bases, with 8 bases between them. The CDR3, as DNA: TGTGCCAGCAGTGAAGCAGGGGAAGATGAAAAACTGTTTTTT. Its protein is CASSEAGEDEKLFF.

This rearrangement joins TRBV11-3 to TRBJ2-7; 10 bases are a match to TRBD2. The germline CDR1 and CDR2 sequences are SGHNT and YENEEA. V was clipped by 4 bases and J by 7 bases; unmatched bases: 7. This CDR3 comprises 14 residues. The CDR3 loop reads CASSWSGGVGEQYF. The DNA for the CDR3 is TGTGCCAGCAGCTGGAGCGGGGGGGTCGGGGAGCAGTACTTC.

The gene calls are TRBV30 and TRBJ1-1, with D perhaps TRBD1 (6 bases). V was pared by 0 bases and J by 6 bases, with 20 bases between. The germline V gene has CDR1 GTSNPN and CDR2 SVGIG (reference sequence). The CDR3 is 16 residues long. The CDR3 coding sequence is TGTGCCTGGAGTGTACAAAGTAAGGGGGAGGAAGCTGAAGCTTTCTTT. The encoded protein is CAWSVQSKGEEAEAFF.